This entry concerns a single T cell receptor beta chain. TCRdb keeps only in-frame clones here, not all; method: immunoSEQ multiplex PCR. The repertoire consists of about 250,000 clones, with about 89% occurring once and the leading ten covering around 3.5%. This entry comes from a study of Ad26.COV2.S vaccination and SARS-CoV-2 variants. Treatment denoted: around 19 received Ad26.COV2.S at low or high dose, single or two shots; about 5 received placebo; per-sample allocation not given. Samples were taken on day 63 after the first vaccine or placebo injection. V was cut by 0 bases and J by 0 bases, with 8 bases left in between. Per germline, CDR1 SGHDN and CDR2 FVKESK. This CDR3 comprises 15 residues.

This TCR was recovered from a person between 18 and 65 years old who received the Ad26.COV2.S COVID-19 vaccine or a placebo. Here the sequenced sample was peripheral blood, taken in a trial of Ad26.COV2.S vaccine versus placebo. The rearrangement uses TRBV14 and TRBJ1-2; D perhaps matches TRBD1 (5 bases). The CDR3 here is CASSQDRAANYGYTF. The CDR3 nucleotides are TGTGCCAGCAGCCAAGACAGGGCCGCTAACTATGGCTACACCTTC.